The clone carrying this T cell receptor beta chain was picked up one time. The CDR3 covers 14 residues. Germline-derived CDR1 and CDR2 are GTSNPN and SVGIG (reference sequence). V lost 6 bases, J lost 1 base, and 2 bases stayed unmatched. This sample stems from a study of blood T cell repertoires in COVID-19. Measured with immunoSEQ multiplex PCR; TCRdb has only the in-frame clones, and not every one. The sample lists approximately 300,000 clones; 90% were seen once. The clonotype originates from a woman in her twenties or thirties with COVID-19, enrolled during active disease. The rearrangement joins TRBV30 to TRBJ2-5; 13 bases agree with TRBD2. Sequencing was performed on peripheral blood. This CDR3 reads CACGLAGAQETQYF. Here the CDR3 DNA reads TGTGCCTGCGGACTAGCGGGAGCCCAAGAGACCCAGTACTTC.